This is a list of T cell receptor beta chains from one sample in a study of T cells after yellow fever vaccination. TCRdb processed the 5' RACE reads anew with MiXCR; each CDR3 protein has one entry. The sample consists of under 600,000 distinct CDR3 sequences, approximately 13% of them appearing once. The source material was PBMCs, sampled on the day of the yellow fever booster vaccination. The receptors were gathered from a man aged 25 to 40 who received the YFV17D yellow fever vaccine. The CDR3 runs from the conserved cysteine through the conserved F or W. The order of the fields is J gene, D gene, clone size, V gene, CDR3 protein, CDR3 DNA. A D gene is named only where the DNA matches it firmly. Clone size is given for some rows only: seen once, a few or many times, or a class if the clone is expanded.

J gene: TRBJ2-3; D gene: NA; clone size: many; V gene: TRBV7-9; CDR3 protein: CASSLTSSTDTQYF; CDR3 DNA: TGTGCCAGCAGTTTGACTAGTAGTACAGATACGCAGTATTTT
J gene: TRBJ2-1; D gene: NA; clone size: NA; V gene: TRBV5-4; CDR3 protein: CASSPTGGGFYNEQFF; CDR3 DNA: TGTGCCAGCAGCCCCACTGGCGGTGGGTTCTACAATGAGCAGTTCTTC
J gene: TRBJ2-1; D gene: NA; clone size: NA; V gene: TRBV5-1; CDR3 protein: CASSLPRVGNEQFF; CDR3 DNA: TGCGCCAGCAGCTTGCCCAGGGTCGGGAATGAGCAGTTCTTC
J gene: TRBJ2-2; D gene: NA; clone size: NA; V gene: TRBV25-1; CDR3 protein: CASSEFGPNTGELFF; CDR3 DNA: TGTGCCAGCAGTGAATTTGGTCCTAACACCGGGGAGCTGTTTTTT
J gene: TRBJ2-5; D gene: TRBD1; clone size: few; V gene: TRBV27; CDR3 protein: CASKKTQGARRETQYF; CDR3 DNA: TGTGCCAGCAAAAAGACACAGGGGGCAAGGAGAGAGACCCAGTACTTC
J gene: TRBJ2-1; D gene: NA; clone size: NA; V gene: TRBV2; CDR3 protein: CASSDSTIRGDEQFF; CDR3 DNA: TGTGCCAGCAGCGACTCCACAATACGCGGGGATGAGCAGTTCTTC
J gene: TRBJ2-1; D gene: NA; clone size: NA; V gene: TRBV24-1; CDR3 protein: CATSDQNYNEQFF; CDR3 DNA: TGTGCCACCAGTGACCAGAACTACAATGAGCAGTTCTTC
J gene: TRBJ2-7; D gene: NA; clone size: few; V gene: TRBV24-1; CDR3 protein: CATSDSAGTALYEQYF; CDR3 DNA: TGTGCCACCAGTGATTCGGCCGGGACTGCACTTTACGAGCAGTACTTC
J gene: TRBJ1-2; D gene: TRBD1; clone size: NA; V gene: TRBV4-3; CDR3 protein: CASSQEITGGSGYTF; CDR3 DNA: TGCGCCAGCAGCCAAGAGATTACAGGGGGTAGCGGCTACACCTTC
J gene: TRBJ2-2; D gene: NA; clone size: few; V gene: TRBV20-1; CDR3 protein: CSAGRTNPGELFF; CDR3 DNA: TGCAGTGCCGGCCGCACGAACCCCGGGGAGCTGTTTTTT
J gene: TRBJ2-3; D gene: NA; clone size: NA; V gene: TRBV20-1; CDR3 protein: CSGGRTVRDTQYF; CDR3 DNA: TGCAGTGGGGGTAGGACGGTACGGGATACGCAGTATTTT
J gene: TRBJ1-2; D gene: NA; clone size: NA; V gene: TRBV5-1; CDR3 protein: CASSLGGTGRPLGYTF; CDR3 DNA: TGCGCCAGCAGCTTGGGGGGTACAGGGCGGCCCCTTGGCTACACCTTC
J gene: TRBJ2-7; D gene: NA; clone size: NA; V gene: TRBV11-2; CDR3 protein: CASSLSTGREQYF; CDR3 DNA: TGTGCCAGCAGCTTAAGTACAGGTCGCGAGCAGTACTTC
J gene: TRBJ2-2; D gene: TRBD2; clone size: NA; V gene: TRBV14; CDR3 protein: CASSQDLLAGVTGELFF; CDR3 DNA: TGTGCCAGCAGCCAAGATTTACTAGCGGGAGTTACCGGGGAGCTGTTTTTT
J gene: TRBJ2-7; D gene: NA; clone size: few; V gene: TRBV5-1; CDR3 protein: CASSAGANEQYF; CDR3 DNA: TGCGCCAGCAGCGCAGGAGCAAACGAGCAGTACTTC
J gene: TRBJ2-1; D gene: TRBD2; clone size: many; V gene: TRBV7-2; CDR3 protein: CASSSGLAEQFF; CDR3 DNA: TGTGCCAGCAGCTCGGGACTAGCAGAGCAGTTCTTC
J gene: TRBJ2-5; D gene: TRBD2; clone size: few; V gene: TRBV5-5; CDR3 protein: CASSPLLTSGKQETQYF; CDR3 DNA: TGTGCCAGCAGCCCCCTACTGACTAGCGGGAAACAAGAGACCCAGTACTTC
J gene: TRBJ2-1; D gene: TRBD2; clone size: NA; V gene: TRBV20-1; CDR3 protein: CSARLSGSIHEQFF; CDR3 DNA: TGCAGTGCTAGACTTAGCGGGAGTATCCATGAGCAGTTCTTC
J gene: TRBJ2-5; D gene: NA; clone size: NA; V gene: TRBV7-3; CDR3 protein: CASSWGDEKTQYF; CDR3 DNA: TGTGCCAGCAGCTGGGGAGATGAGAAGACCCAGTACTTC
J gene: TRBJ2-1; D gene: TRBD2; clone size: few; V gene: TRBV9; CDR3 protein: CASSVGAGDLENEQFF; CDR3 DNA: TGTGCCAGCAGCGTAGGAGCGGGAGATCTGGAGAATGAGCAGTTCTTC
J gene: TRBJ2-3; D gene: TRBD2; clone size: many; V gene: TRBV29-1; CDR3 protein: CSVDGGTDTQYF; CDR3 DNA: TGCAGCGTTGACGGGGGGACAGATACGCAGTATTTT
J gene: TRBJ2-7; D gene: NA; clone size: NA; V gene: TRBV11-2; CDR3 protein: CASSLAAEFGEQYF; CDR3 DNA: TGTGCCAGCAGCTTAGCAGCGGAGTTTGGAGAGCAGTACTTC
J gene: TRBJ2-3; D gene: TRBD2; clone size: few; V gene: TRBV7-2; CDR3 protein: CASSTGLAGSTDTQYF; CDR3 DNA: TGTGCCAGCAGTACCGGACTAGCGGGTAGCACAGATACGCAGTATTTT
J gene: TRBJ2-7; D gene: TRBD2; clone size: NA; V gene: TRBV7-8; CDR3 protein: CASSLVWTGGEQYF; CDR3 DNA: TGTGCCAGCAGCTTAGTATGGACGGGGGGCGAGCAGTACTTC
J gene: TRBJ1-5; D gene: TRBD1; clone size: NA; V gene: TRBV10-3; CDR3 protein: CAISESGLQGKKPQHF; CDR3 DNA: TGTGCCATCAGTGAGTCGGGGCTACAGGGGAAGAAGCCCCAGCATTTT
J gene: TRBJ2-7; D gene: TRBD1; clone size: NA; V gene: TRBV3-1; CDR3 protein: CASSQEVQGDYEQYF; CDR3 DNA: TGTGCCAGCAGCCAAGAGGTCCAGGGGGATTACGAGCAGTACTTC
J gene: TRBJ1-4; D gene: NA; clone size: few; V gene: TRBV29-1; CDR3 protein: CSARREAGGPGEKLFF; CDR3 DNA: TGCAGCGCCCGGCGGGAAGCGGGAGGGCCGGGTGAAAAACTGTTTTTT
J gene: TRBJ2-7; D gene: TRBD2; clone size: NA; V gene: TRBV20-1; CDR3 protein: CSASGPTSGINEQYF; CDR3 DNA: TGCAGTGCTAGTGGACCGACTAGCGGGATAAACGAGCAGTACTTC
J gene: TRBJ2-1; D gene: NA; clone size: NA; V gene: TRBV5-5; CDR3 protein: CASSQDIYNEQFF; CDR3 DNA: TGTGCCAGCAGTCAAGACATTTACAATGAGCAGTTCTTC
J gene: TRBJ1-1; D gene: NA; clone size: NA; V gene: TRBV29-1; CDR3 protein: CSASVGGKRTEAFF; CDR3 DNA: TGCAGCGCTAGCGTTGGGGGAAAGAGGACTGAAGCTTTCTTT
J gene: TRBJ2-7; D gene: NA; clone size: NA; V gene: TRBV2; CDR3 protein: CASMDLYEQYF; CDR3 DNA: TGTGCCAGCATGGACCTCTACGAGCAGTACTTC
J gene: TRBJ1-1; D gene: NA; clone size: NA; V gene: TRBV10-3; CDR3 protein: CATCPVTNTEAFF; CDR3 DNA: TGTGCCACCTGCCCGGTTACGAACACTGAAGCTTTCTTT
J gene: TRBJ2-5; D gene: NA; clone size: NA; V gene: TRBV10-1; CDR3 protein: CASSESLGGLQTQYF; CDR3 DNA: TGCGCCAGCAGTGAGTCGCTCGGGGGGCTGCAGACCCAGTACTTC
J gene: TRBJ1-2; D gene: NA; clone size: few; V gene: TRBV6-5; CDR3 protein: CASSYPNLRGGYGYTF; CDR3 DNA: TGTGCCAGCAGTTACCCAAACCTGCGGGGCGGCTATGGCTACACCTTC
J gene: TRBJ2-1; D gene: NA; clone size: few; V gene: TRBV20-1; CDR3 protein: CSARRWDWDNEQFF; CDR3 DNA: TGCAGTGCTAGGCGCTGGGACTGGGACAATGAGCAGTTCTTC
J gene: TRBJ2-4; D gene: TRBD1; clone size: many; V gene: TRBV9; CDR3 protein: CASSGGGTGVIQYF; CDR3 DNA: TGTGCCAGCAGCGGCGGGGGGACAGGGGTCATTCAGTACTTC
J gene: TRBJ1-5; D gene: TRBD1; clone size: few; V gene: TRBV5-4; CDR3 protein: CASSLGGTAQPQHF; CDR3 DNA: TGTGCCAGCAGCTTGGGAGGGACAGCCCAGCCCCAGCATTTT
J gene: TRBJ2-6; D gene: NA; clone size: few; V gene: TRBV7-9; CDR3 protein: CASRSGSKVNVLTF; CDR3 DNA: TGTGCCAGCAGATCTGGGAGTAAGGTTAACGTCCTGACTTTC
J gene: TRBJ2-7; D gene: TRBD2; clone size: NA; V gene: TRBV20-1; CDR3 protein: CSAAGTSISEQYF; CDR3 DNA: TGCAGTGCGGCCGGGACTAGCATCTCCGAGCAGTACTTC
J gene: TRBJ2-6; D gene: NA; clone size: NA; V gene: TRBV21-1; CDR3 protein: CASSKVNRCSGANVLTF; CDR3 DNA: TGTGCCAGCAGCAAAGTGAACAGATGCTCTGGGGCCAACGTCCTGACTTTC
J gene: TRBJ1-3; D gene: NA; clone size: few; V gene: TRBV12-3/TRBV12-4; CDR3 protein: CASSAVIGTIYF; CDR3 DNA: TGTGCCAGCAGCGCCGTTATCGGCACCATATATTTT
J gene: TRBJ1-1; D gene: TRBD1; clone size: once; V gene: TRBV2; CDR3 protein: CASRLRRGSNTEAFF; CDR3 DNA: TGTGCCAGCAGATTGCGCAGGGGGAGTAACACTGAAGCTTTCTTT
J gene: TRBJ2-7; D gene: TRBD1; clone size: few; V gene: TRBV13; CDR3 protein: CASRTKGAPSYEQYF; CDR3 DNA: TGTGCCAGCAGGACCAAGGGGGCGCCTTCCTACGAGCAGTACTTC
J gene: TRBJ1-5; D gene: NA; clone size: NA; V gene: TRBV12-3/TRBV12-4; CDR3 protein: CASSSRREGIQPQHF; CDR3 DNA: TGTGCCAGCAGTTCCAGGAGGGAGGGGATTCAGCCCCAGCATTTT
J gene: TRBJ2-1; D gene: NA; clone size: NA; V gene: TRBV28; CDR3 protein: CASRDGAGYNEQFF; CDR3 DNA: TGTGCCAGCAGGGACGGGGCGGGTTACAATGAGCAGTTCTTC
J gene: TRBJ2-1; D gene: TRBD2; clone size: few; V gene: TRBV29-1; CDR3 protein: CSAAALLAGVSSEQFF; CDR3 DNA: TGCAGCGCAGCGGCCCTACTAGCGGGAGTTTCCTCTGAGCAGTTCTTC
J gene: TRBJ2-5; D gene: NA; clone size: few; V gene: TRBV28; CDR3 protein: CASEGRAGETQYF; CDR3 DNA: TGTGCCAGCGAGGGTCGAGCGGGAGAGACCCAGTACTTC
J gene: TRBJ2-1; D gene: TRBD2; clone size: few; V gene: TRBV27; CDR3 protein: CASSLAGGINEQFF; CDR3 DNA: TGTGCCAGCAGTCTAGCGGGAGGCATAAATGAGCAGTTCTTC
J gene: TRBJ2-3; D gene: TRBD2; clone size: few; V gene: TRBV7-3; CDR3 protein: CASSFMGGSPDTQYF; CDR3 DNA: TGTGCCAGCAGCTTCATGGGCGGGAGCCCAGATACGCAGTATTTT